The 22 T cell receptor beta chains listed next were all sequenced from one sample in a study of T cell responses to AZD1222 COVID-19 vaccine. Only in-frame clones appear in the TCRdb table, and some are missing; sequencing was by immunoSEQ multiplex PCR. In the table there are about 49,000 clones, 79% of which are singletons. The sample here was peripheral blood, taken on day 0 of MenACWY control vaccination. These receptors all stem from an adult in good health.

The chain has TRBV14 and TRBJ2-6; tentatively, D is TRBD2 (5 bases). CDR1 and CDR2 (germline): SGHDN, FVKESK. Between the trimmed V and J ends, which lost 4 bases and 0 bases, there was a span of 19 bases. CDR3 length: 19 amino acids. This chain's CDR3 is CASSPQSDSLGSGANVLTF. The CDR3, as DNA: TGTGCCAGCAGCCCCCAATCGGACTCCTTGGGCTCTGGGGCCAACGTCCTGACTTTC.

This clone has only a few counts. This chain uses TRBV12-5 with TRBJ1-5; D not certain. Deletions cut 11 bases from V and 2 bases from J, with 10 bases between. The CDR3 covers 12 residues. CDR1 is LGHNT, CDR2 FRNRAP, per germline. CDR3 loop: CAGRRGNQPQHF. CDR3 sequence (DNA): TGTGCTGGTAGGAGGGGCAATCAGCCCCAGCATTTT. The entire variable domain, with the rest obtained from reference TRBV12-5 and TRBJ1-5, is as follows: DARVTQTPRHKVTEMGQEVTMRCQPILGHNTVFWYRQTMMQGLELLAYFRNRAPLDDSGMPKDRFSAEMPDATLATLKIQPSEPRDSAVYFCAGRRGNQPQHFGDGTRLSIL.

This chain joins TRBV29-1 and TRBJ1-1; D uncertain. Germline V gene data show CDR1 as SQVTM and CDR2 as ANQGSEA. This CDR3 comprises 12 residues. Deletions cut 7 bases from V and 1 base from J, with 10 bases between. In DNA form, the CDR3 reads TGCAGCGCCTCTATGGCGAACACTGAAGCTTTCTTT. Translation gives CSASMANTEAFF.

This chain links TRBV5-1 with TRBJ2-5; no clear D. The CDR3 extends over 14 amino acids. Germline CDR1 reads SGHRS; CDR2 reads YFSETQ. Trimming took 1 base from V and 4 from J, leaving 11 bases between them. The CDR3 bases are TGCGCCAGCAGCTTGTCCGGCCAGCGAGAGACCCAGTACTTC. The encoded protein is CASSLSGQRETQYF.

The gene calls are TRBV18 and TRBJ2-5, with D uncertain. The CDR3 extends over 12 amino acids. Trimming took off 2 bases at V and 4 bases at J, with 5 bases between the two ends. CDR1 is KGHSH, CDR2 LQKENI, per germline. DNA for the CDR3: TGTGCCAGCTCACCATCCCCAGAGACCCAGTACTTC. Protein sequence: CASSPSPETQYF.

V gene TRBV15 combines with J gene TRBJ2-4; maybe TRBD1 (5 bases). This CDR3 is built from 16 residues. From germline, CDR1 is LNHNV and CDR2 YYDKDF (reference sequence). Trimming removed 6 bases at V and 7 bases at J, with 22 bases between. The chain's CDR3 is CATRVKGKTVGNIQYF. CDR3 in DNA: TGTGCCACCAGGGTCAAAGGGAAGACAGTGGGGAACATTCAGTACTTC.

This clone was observed a handful of times. J is TRBJ2-7 and V is TRBV9, with 11 bases that match TRBD1. CDR1 and CDR2 (germline): SGDLS, YYNGEE. This CDR3 has 15 amino acids. V was clipped by 4 bases and J by 6 bases; unmatched bases: 9. CDR3: CASSPRDRGFREQYF. The CDR3 DNA reads as TGTGCCAGCAGCCCTAGGGACAGGGGGTTCCGCGAGCAGTACTTC.

This clone occurred a few times. V and J are TRBV5-1 and TRBJ1-2; 8 positions match TRBD1. Trimming at V came to 1 base and at J to 2 bases, leaving 7 bases not matched to a gene. Germline-derived CDR1 and CDR2 are SGHRS and YFSETQ. The CDR3 runs 16 residues. Written as DNA, the CDR3 is TGCGCCAGCAGCTTGCAGGGGGCGCCCCCCAACTATGGCTACACCTTC. Amino acids: CASSLQGAPPNYGYTF.

This chain joins TRBV27 and TRBJ2-3; 15 bases are shared with TRBD2. The CDR3 is 19 residues long. V was pared by 10 bases and J by 5 bases, with 19 bases of the junction left unmatched. The V gene's germline CDR1 is MNHEY and CDR2 SMNVEV (reference sequence). This chain's CDR3 is CAIPRTGTSGGLRRDTQYF. The CDR3 DNA is TGTGCCATCCCTAGGACCGGGACTAGCGGGGGGCTACGCCGAGATACGCAGTATTTT.

The rearrangement links TRBV2 to TRBJ2-1; the match to TRBD1 covers 8 bases. Per germline, CDR1 SNHLY and CDR2 FYNNEI. With 6 bases clipped from V and 5 bases from J, the junction kept 3 bases outside the gene matches. This CDR3 region has 13 residues. In DNA form, the CDR3 reads TGTGCCAGCAGGCGGACAGGGAACAATGAGCAGTTCTTC. It specifies CASRRTGNNEQFF.

This chain links TRBV5-1 with TRBJ1-1; D gene ambiguous. CDR1 and CDR2 from the germline V gene are SGHRS and YFSETQ. The CDR3 has 14 amino acids. Trimming left V 0 bases short and J 1 base short, with 7 bases between. CDR3 DNA: TGCGCCAGCAGCTTGGCGCATAGGAACACTGAAGCTTTCTTT. Translating it yields CASSLAHRNTEAFF.

The V call is TRBV5-1, the J call TRBJ2-7; 12 bases are a match to TRBD2. CDR1 SGHRS and CDR2 YFSETQ come from the germline V gene. The CDR3 has 15 residues. V was clipped by 9 bases and J by 0 bases; unmatched bases: 7. The CDR3 spells CATKLAGGISYEQYF. The DNA for the CDR3 is TGCGCCACCAAACTAGCGGGAGGAATCTCCTACGAGCAGTACTTC.

This clone came up once. The V and J genes are TRBV7-9 and TRBJ2-7; the D is unclear. This CDR3 has 14 amino acids. Germline CDR1 SEHNR, CDR2 FQNEAQ (reference sequence). V was pared by 3 bases and J by 2 bases, with 11 bases between. The CDR3 DNA follows: TGTGCCAGCAGCTTTATAGGCCGGACCTACGAGCAGTACTTC. This translates into CASSFIGRTYEQYF.

The rearrangement uses TRBV5-6 and TRBJ2-7; D remains unclear. The CDR3 has 12 residues. The V gene's germline CDR1 is SGHDT and CDR2 YYEEEE. V was pared by 1 base and J by 6 bases, with 8 bases between. The DNA for the CDR3 is TGTGCCAGCAGCTTGCGAGGTGCCGAGCAGTACGTC. This sequence encodes CASSLRGAEQYV.

V gene TRBV18 combines with J gene TRBJ1-5; 10 bases align to TRBD1. The germline CDR1 and CDR2 sequences are KGHSH and LQKENI. CDR3 length: 17 amino acids. V was clipped by 3 bases and J by 2 bases; unmatched bases: 7. Here the CDR3 DNA reads TGTGCCAGCTCACCCGGGACAGGGGTTCTGGGCAATCAGCCCCAGCATTTT. Translated, it gives CASSPGTGVLGNQPQHF.

Only a few counts were recorded for this clone. The rearrangement joins TRBV6-5 to TRBJ1-5; 8 bases are shared with TRBD1. J lost 6 bases, V lost 6 bases, and 10 bases had no gene match. This CDR3 contains 15 residues. Germline V gives CDR1 MNHEY, CDR2 SVGAGI. CDR3 amino acids: CASSLGQGKGQPQHF. The DNA for the CDR3 is TGTGCCAGCAGCCTAGGACAGGGTAAGGGTCAGCCCCAGCATTTT.

This chain joins TRBV6-5 and TRBJ2-7, with a tentative D call TRBD1 (6 bases). The CDR3 sequence is 12 residues long. Trimming pared 6 bases from V and 1 base from J, leaving 7 bases between. Germline V gives CDR1 MNHEY, CDR2 SVGAGI. In DNA, the CDR3 is TGTGCCAGCAGGACAGGATCCTACGAGCAGTACTTC. This codes for CASRTGSYEQYF.

J is TRBJ1-2 and V is TRBV25-1, with 8 nucleotides matching TRBD1. CDR3 length: 16 amino acids. V was clipped by 3 bases and J by 0 bases; unmatched bases: 6. CDR1 and CDR2 (germline): MGHDK, SYGVNS. The chain's CDR3 is CASSDPGQGSNYGYTF. The DNA for the CDR3 is TGTGCCAGCAGTGACCCCGGACAGGGATCTAACTATGGCTACACCTTC.

In this sample, this clone turned up once. This rearrangement joins TRBV4-2 to TRBJ2-1; perhaps TRBD2 as D (5 bases). Trimming took 1 base from V and 0 from J, leaving 7 bases between them. Per the germline V gene, CDR1 is LGHNA and CDR2 is YNFKEQ. The CDR3 is made up of 15 amino acids. CDR3 amino acids: CASSQVSASYNEQFF. The CDR3 nucleotides are TGTGCCAGCAGCCAAGTTAGCGCCTCCTACAATGAGCAGTTCTTC.

A single count supports this clone. The genes are TRBV6-1 and TRBJ1-2, with D tentatively TRBD1 (5 bases). V was cut by 0 bases and J by 4 bases, with 12 bases left in between. The CDR3 extends over 15 amino acids. Germline V CDR1 and CDR2: MNHNS, SASEGT. CDR3 bases: TGTGCCAGCAGTGAAGCCCAGGGAGGTAGCTATGGCTACACCTTC. Protein: CASSEAQGGSYGYTF.

The chain uses TRBV6-5 and TRBJ1-2, with D uncertain. Germline V gene data show CDR1 as MNHEY and CDR2 as SVGAGI. V lost 5 bases and J 0 bases, leaving 10 bases between the germline ends. This CDR3 has 14 amino acids. Here the CDR3 reads CASSRQAANYGYTF. Here the CDR3 DNA reads TGTGCCAGCAGTCGCCAGGCCGCTAACTATGGCTACACCTTC.

V is TRBV5-6 and J is TRBJ1-2; D gene unclear. With 3 bases removed from V and 8 bases from J, the gap between germline ends came to 14 bases. The CDR3 spans 13 residues. Germline V gene data show CDR1 as SGHDT and CDR2 as YYEEEE. CDR3 nucleotides: TGTGCCAGCAGCTGGACGGTAAGCGACGGCTACACCTTC. Its protein is CASSWTVSDGYTF.